Listed here are 17 T cell receptor beta chains from one sample, sequenced in a study of blood T cells in healthy people across ages. For the second PCR, which ran for 7 to 11 cycles, a sample-barcoded 5' primer and a J-beta primer mix were used. Using its own MiXCR run on the 5' RACE reads, TCRdb lists one record per CDR3 protein. The sample records 1 million to 1.2 million distinct CDR3 sequences, under 40% being singletons. The sample comprised blood. Source of these receptors: a man aged 18 to 35 in good health.

The gene calls are TRBV28 and TRBJ1-2; D gene ambiguous. The CDR3 runs to 14 residues. The germline V gene encodes CDR1 MDHEN and CDR2 SYDVKM. Trimming stripped 4 bases from V and 4 bases from J, with 13 bases between. DNA for the CDR3: TGTGCCAGCAGTTCCACCTGGGGAGGCTATGGCTACACCTTC. Translating it yields CASSSTWGGYGYTF.

The table lists this clonotype with a few counts. J is TRBJ2-3 and V is TRBV12-5; D unclear. Germline-derived CDR1 and CDR2 are LGHNT and FRNRAP. The V end was cut by 7 bases, the J end by 6 bases, with 11 bases between. The CDR3 covers 12 residues. This CDR3 reads CASVRIGDTQYF. CDR3 nucleotides: TGTGCTAGTGTCCGAATTGGGGATACGCAGTATTTT.

The rearrangement uses TRBV20-1 and TRBJ2-1, with D unresolved. V was shortened by 0 bases and J by 3 bases, with 6 bases between the two germline ends. The germline CDR1 and CDR2 sequences are DFQATT and SNEGSKA (reference sequence). The CDR3 totals 13 residues. Here the CDR3 reads CSAREQLYNEQFF. The CDR3, as DNA: TGCAGTGCTAGAGAGCAGCTCTACAATGAGCAGTTCTTC.

This clonotype was seen more than once but under ten times. The CDR3 sequence: CASSLVGTSSGVIDTQYF. In DNA form, the CDR3 reads TGTGCCAGCAGTTTGGTGGGGACCTCTAGCGGGGTGATAGATACGCAGTATTTT. The rearrangement uses TRBV28 and TRBJ2-3, with 9 bases aligning to TRBD2. V was pared by 3 bases and J by 5 bases, with 15 bases of the junction left unmatched. The CDR3 has 18 amino acids. Germline values: CDR1 MDHEN, CDR2 SYDVKM. Filled out from reference TRBV28 and TRBJ2-3, the complete variable domain reads DVKVTQSSRYLVKRTGEKVFLECVQDMDHENMFWYRQDPGLGLRLIYFSYDVKMKEKGDIPEGYSVSREKKERFSLILESASTNQTSMYLCASSLVGTSSGVIDTQYFGPGTRLTVL.

The chain couples TRBV6-2 or TRBV6-3 to TRBJ2-3; TRBD2 agrees at 8 bases. Germline CDR1 is MNHEY and CDR2 is SVGEGT. The V segment lost 0 bases and the J segment 0 bases; nucleotides outside the gene matches: 8. The CDR3 has 18 residues. CDR3 amino acids: CASSYSTQRGTSTDTQYF. CDR3 DNA sequence: TGTGCCAGCAGTTACTCTACCCAGCGGGGGACTAGCACAGATACGCAGTATTTT.

In its sample, this clonotype was seen a few times. The rearrangement links TRBV4-1 to TRBJ2-1; D possibly corresponds to TRBD1 (5 bases). Germline V lookup: CDR1 MGHRA, CDR2 YSYEKL. Deletions cut 1 base from V and 7 bases from J, with 14 bases between. This CDR3 region has 15 residues. CDR3 bases: TGCGCCAGCAGCCAAGTAGTGGGCAGGGTAAATGAGCAGTTCTTC. It translates to CASSQVVGRVNEQFF.

The V gene is TRBV7-9, the J gene TRBJ2-1; 10 nucleotides agree with TRBD1. The J segment lost 7 bases and the V segment lost 1 base, leaving 7 bases of the junction unmatched. Germline V CDR1 and CDR2: SEHNR, FQNEAQ (reference sequence). This CDR3 region has 16 residues. The DNA for the CDR3 is TGTGCCAGCAGCTTAGGGACAGGGGGGGGGAGGAATGAGCAGTTCTTC. Encoded protein: CASSLGTGGGRNEQFF. Combining the CDR3 with reference TRBV7-9 and TRBJ2-1 gives the whole variable domain DTGVSQNPRHKITKRGQNVTFRCDPISEHNRLYWYRQTLGQGPEFLTYFQNEAQLEKSRLLSDRFSAERPKGSFSTLEIQRTEQGDSAMYLCASSLGTGGGRNEQFFGPGTRLTVL.

The rearrangement joins TRBV4-3 to TRBJ2-7; the D gene is possibly TRBD2 (6 bases). Looked up from germline, CDR1 is LGHNA and CDR2 is YSLEER. CDR3 length: 16 residues. Trimming stripped 3 bases from V and 7 bases from J, with 22 bases between. The CDR3 reads CASSQGPSASYNEQYF. The CDR3 DNA sequence: TGCGCCAGCAGCCAGGGGCCTAGCGCCTCCTACAATGAGCAGTACTTC.

This sequence joins TRBV13 and TRBJ2-3, with 10 positions matching TRBD2. Germline trimming cut 5 bases from V and 7 bases from J; bases unmatched to any gene: 12. CDR1 and CDR2 (germline): PRHDT, FYEKMQ (reference sequence). The CDR3 contains 16 residues. Written as DNA, the CDR3 is TGTGCCAGCAGCCTCGGACTAGCGGAGATCTTGTATACGCAGTATTTT. It specifies CASSLGLAEILYTQYF.

This clonotype was picked up a small number of times. The CDR3 sequence is CASRSGYRAQETQYF. The CDR3 DNA follows: TGTGCCAGCAGATCAGGTTACAGAGCGCAAGAGACCCAGTACTTC. The chain combines TRBV6-1 with TRBJ2-5; no firm D call. This CDR3 spans 15 amino acids. CDR1 is MNHNS, CDR2 SASEGT, per germline. The ends were cut back, 6 bases at V and 2 bases at J, with 16 bases in the middle.

This clonotype was detected a few times. This rearrangement joins TRBV29-1 to TRBJ1-5; TRBD1 agrees at 7 bases. The CDR3 length is 13 residues. In germline, CDR1 is SQVTM, CDR2 ANQGSEA. Trimming took 5 bases from V and 3 from J; bases not matched to a gene: 4. CDR3 in amino acids: CSVLGTDNQPQHF. CDR3 DNA: TGCAGCGTTCTGGGGACAGACAATCAGCCCCAGCATTTT.

V and J are TRBV7-2 and TRBJ2-3; either TRBD1 or TRBD2 may supply D (5 bases each). Germline lookup yields CDR1 SGHTA and CDR2 FQGNSA. The CDR3 contains 16 residues. The germline V and J ends were trimmed by 4 bases and 2 bases, with 16 bases remaining between them. CDR3 DNA sequence: TGTGCCAGCAGCTCGCCGAACGGGACCGTCACAGATACGCAGTATTTT. It yields the protein CASSSPNGTVTDTQYF.

This clonotype occurred many times. The chain employs TRBV20-1 and TRBJ1-2, with D unresolved. This CDR3 contains 14 residues. Trimming shortened V by 0 bases and J by 2 bases, and 10 bases separated the two germline ends. In germline, CDR1 is DFQATT, CDR2 SNEGSKA (reference sequence). The CDR3 nucleotides are TGCAGTGCTAGAGATCGGGCATACAACTATGGCTACACCTTC. It yields the protein CSARDRAYNYGYTF.

This chain joins TRBV2 and TRBJ1-2, with D maybe TRBD1 (5 bases). The germline CDR1 and CDR2 sequences are SNHLY and FYNNEI. V was cut by 6 bases and J by 4 bases, with 12 bases left in between. CDR3 length: 13 residues. Here the CDR3 reads CASRLGVGYGYTF. The CDR3 coding sequence is TGTGCCAGCAGACTAGGGGTGGGCTATGGCTACACCTTC.

This sequence joins TRBV25-1 and TRBJ2-3; D is unclear. V dropped 4 bases and J dropped 3 bases, with 8 bases sitting between them. Germline V CDR1 and CDR2: MGHDK, SYGVNS. The CDR3 is made up of 13 amino acids. CDR3 protein: CASSVVTTDTQYF. The DNA for the CDR3 is TGTGCCAGCAGTGTGGTTACGACAGATACGCAGTATTTT.

CDR3 region: CASSFRTPNTEAFF. CDR3 nucleotides: TGTGCCAGCAGCTTCCGGACACCGAACACTGAAGCTTTCTTT. The rearrangement joins TRBV7-9 to TRBJ1-1, with D possibly being TRBD1 (5 bases). The CDR3 contains 14 residues. Trimming stripped 3 bases from V and 1 base from J, with 9 bases between. Germline V CDR1 and CDR2: SEHNR, FQNEAQ (reference sequence).

This clonotype has only one observation. The chain couples TRBV5-1 to TRBJ1-1; 11 bases line up with TRBD1. V gave up 2 bases and J gave up 0 bases; unmatched junction bases: 3. This CDR3 comprises 16 residues. Germline-derived CDR1 and CDR2 are SGHRS and YFSETQ. The CDR3 DNA follows: TGCGCCAGCAGCTTAGGACAGGGGGCGGTGAACACTGAAGCTTTCTTT. Its protein is CASSLGQGAVNTEAFF.